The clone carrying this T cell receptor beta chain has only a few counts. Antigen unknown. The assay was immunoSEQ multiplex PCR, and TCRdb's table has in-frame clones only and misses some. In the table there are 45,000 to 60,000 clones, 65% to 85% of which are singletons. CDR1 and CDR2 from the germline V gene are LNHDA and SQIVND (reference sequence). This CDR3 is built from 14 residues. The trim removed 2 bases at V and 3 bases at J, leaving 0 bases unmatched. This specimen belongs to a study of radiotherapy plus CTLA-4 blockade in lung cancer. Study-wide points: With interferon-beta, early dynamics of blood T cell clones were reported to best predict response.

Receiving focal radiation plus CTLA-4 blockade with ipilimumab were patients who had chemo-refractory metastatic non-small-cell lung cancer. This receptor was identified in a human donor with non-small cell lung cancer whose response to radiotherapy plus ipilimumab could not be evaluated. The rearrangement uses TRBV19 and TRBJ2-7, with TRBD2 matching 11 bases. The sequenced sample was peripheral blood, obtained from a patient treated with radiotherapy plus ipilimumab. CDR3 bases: TGTGCCAGTAGTATACTAGCGGGAGGCTACGAGCAGTACTTC. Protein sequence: CASSILAGGYEQYF.